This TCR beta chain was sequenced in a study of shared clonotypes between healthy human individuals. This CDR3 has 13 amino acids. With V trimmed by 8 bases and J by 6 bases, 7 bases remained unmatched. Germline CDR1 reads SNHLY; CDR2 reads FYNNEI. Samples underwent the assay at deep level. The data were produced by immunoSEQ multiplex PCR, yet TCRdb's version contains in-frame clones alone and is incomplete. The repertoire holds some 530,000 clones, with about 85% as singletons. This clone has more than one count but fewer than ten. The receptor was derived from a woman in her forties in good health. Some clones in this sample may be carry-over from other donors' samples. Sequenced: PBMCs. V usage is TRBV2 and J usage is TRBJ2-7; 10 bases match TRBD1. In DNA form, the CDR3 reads TGTGCCAGCGAGGACAGGGGGGGACGCGAGCAGTACTTC. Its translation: CASEDRGGREQYF.